This T cell receptor beta chain was observed in a study of T cell changes during pregnancy in multiple sclerosis. The CDR3 runs 14 residues. Germline V gene sequence: CDR1 SQVTM, CDR2 ANQGSEA. The trim removed 5 bases at V and 2 bases at J, leaving 9 bases unmatched. The repertoire was sequenced with immunoSEQ multiplex PCR; TCRdb's copy has only in-frame clones and lacks some. The top ten clones hold 1.5% to 2% of a sample with 35,000 to 45,000 clones, more than 85% of them seen once. The chain couples TRBV29-1 to TRBJ2-7; TRBD1 matches 7 bases. The sequence came from a female donor in good health, enrolled as a control in a pregnancy study. The starting material was CD4+ T cells from peripheral blood mononuclear cells, obtained after pregnancy. CDR3 sequence: CSVRDRATPYEQYF. The CDR3 DNA follows: TGCAGCGTTCGAGACAGGGCCACCCCCTACGAGCAGTACTTC.